The 10 T cell receptor beta chains in this list originate from one sample, sequenced in a study of blood T cell repertoires in COVID-19. The protocol was immunoSEQ multiplex PCR, while the TCRdb copy is restricted to in-frame clones and leaves out a portion. This sample yields over 7,500 clones, of which more than 70% are seen a single time; around 15% belongs to the top ten. Sample: peripheral blood. The origin of the receptors is a woman aged 55-69 years with active COVID-19.

The CDR3 is CASSGQGRVTDTQYF. Here the CDR3 DNA reads TGTGCCAGCAGTGGCCAGGGCCGAGTGACAGATACGCAGTATTTT. V is TRBV2 and J is TRBJ2-3, with D possibly being TRBD1 (5 bases). Looked up from germline, CDR1 is SNHLY and CDR2 is FYNNEI. There are 15 residues in the CDR3. With 4 bases removed from V and 3 bases from J, the gap between germline ends came to 14 bases.

The CDR3 bases are TGTGCCAGCCGTATACGACAGGGAAAAACTGAAGCTTTCTTT. This translates into CASRIRQGKTEAFF. The chain is built from TRBV2 and TRBJ1-1; 7 bases agree with TRBD1. The trim removed 8 bases at V and 5 bases at J, leaving 11 bases unmatched. The length of the CDR3 is 14 residues. Germline CDR1 and CDR2: SNHLY and FYNNEI.

The CDR3 DNA follows: TGTGCCAGCAGTGAGCAGGGGGACCAGCCCCAGCATTTT. It codes for CASSEQGDQPQHF. The V gene is TRBV6-4, the J gene TRBJ1-5; 7 nucleotides match TRBD1. This CDR3 contains 13 residues. Per germline, CDR1 MRHNA and CDR2 SNTAGT. The J segment lost 7 bases and the V segment lost 3 bases, leaving 3 bases of the junction unmatched.

The V call is TRBV7-9, the J call TRBJ1-1; D call uncertain. Trimming shortened V by 2 bases and J by 4 bases, and 14 bases separated the two germline ends. Germline assignment: CDR1 SEHNR and CDR2 FQNEAQ (reference sequence). This CDR3 spans 15 amino acids. CDR3 sequence (DNA): TGTGCCAGCAGCTTAAATTCTCCTCTAGGCACTGAAGCTTTCTTT. This translates into CASSLNSPLGTEAFF.

V is TRBV25-1 and J is TRBJ1-3; the D gene is possibly TRBD1 (5 bases). Trimming pared 7 bases from V and 4 bases from J, leaving 17 bases between. The CDR3 has 15 residues. CDR1 MGHDK and CDR2 SYGVNS come from the germline V gene. CDR3 nucleotides: TGTGCCAGCACTAAATCGGCGGGGGGAGGAAACACCATATATTTT. It is translated as CASTKSAGGGNTIYF.

This chain connects TRBV7-9 to TRBJ1-3, with 11 nucleotides matching TRBD1. Germline CDR1 and CDR2: SEHNR and FQNEAQ (reference sequence). The CDR3 is 13 amino acids. The J segment lost 2 bases and the V segment lost 11 bases, leaving 2 bases of the junction unmatched. CDR3 sequence (DNA): TGTGCCGGGGGACAGGGGGCTGGAAACACCATATATTTT. Translating it yields CAGGQGAGNTIYF.

The chain carries TRBV4-3 and TRBJ2-4; 10 bases are a match to TRBD1. Germline V gene data show CDR1 as LGHNA and CDR2 as YSLEER. V was pared by 0 bases and J by 8 bases, with 4 bases of the junction left unmatched. CDR3 size: 15 residues. Written as DNA, the CDR3 is TGCGCCAGCAGCCAAGATACGGGACAGGGGCACATTCAGTACTTC. Translating gives CASSQDTGQGHIQYF.

This rearrangement joins TRBV9 to TRBJ1-6; 10 positions agree with TRBD1. V gave up 2 bases and J gave up 8 bases; unmatched junction bases: 4. The CDR3 length is 15 residues. Germline CDR1 reads SGDLS; CDR2 reads YYNGEE. The CDR3 sequence: CASSVDRGTYSPLHF. The CDR3 region has the DNA TGTGCCAGCAGCGTGGACAGGGGGACTTATTCACCCCTCCACTTT.

This chain uses TRBV10-3 with TRBJ1-2; no firm D call. V was cut by 3 bases and J by 9 bases, with 17 bases left in between. The CDR3 has 14 residues. Germline V gene data show CDR1 as ENHRY and CDR2 as SYGVKD. Here the CDR3 reads CAISDRLDRGRYTF. The CDR3 coding sequence is TGTGCCATCAGTGACCGCCTGGACCGCGGGCGCTACACCTTC.

The V call is TRBV9, the J call TRBJ2-7, with TRBD2 matching 7 bases. CDR1 is SGDLS and CDR2 is YYNGEE in the germline V gene. Losses at the gene ends were 3 bases for V and 5 bases for J; bases not matched to a gene: 8. The CDR3 is 14 amino acids. CDR3 region: CASSGASGTHEQYF. The CDR3 DNA follows: TGTGCCAGCAGCGGGGCTAGCGGTACCCACGAGCAGTACTTC.